The 29 T cell receptor beta chains given below trace back to one sample, sequenced in a study of post-analysis software for immune sequencing data. Study-level points and caveats: TRBV5-6, TRBV5-1 and TRBV20-1 were among about 5 TRBV segments more frequent in patients than controls.

Tagging with unique molecular identifiers was a feature of the TCR beta cDNA libraries. From the PCR reads, TCRdb called clonotypes with MiXCR, one entry per CDR3 protein. Of roughly 430,000 distinct CDR3 sequences in the sample, approximately 42% were seen once. The antigens of these receptors remain unknown. The sequencing input was blood. All receptors derive from a girl aged 2 to 10 with multiple sclerosis.

In this sample, this clonotype turned up a few times. The chain carries TRBV20-1 and TRBJ2-5; no firm D call. Germline V gene lookup returns CDR1 DFQATT and CDR2 SNEGSKA (reference sequence). The CDR3 contains 12 residues. Trimming took off 5 bases at V and 3 bases at J, with 10 bases between the two ends. This CDR3 reads CSAGRGEETQYF. Here the CDR3 DNA reads TGCAGTGCTGGGCGAGGAGAAGAGACCCAGTACTTC.

The rearrangement links TRBV5-6 to TRBJ2-6; D call uncertain. CDR1 and CDR2 (germline): SGHDT, YYEEEE. This CDR3 comprises 12 residues. V lost 8 bases to trimming and J lost 0 bases, with 3 bases between them. The CDR3 spells CARRSGANVLTF. As DNA, the CDR3 is TGTGCCAGACGCTCTGGGGCCAACGTCCTGACTTTC.

This chain joins TRBV6-5 and TRBJ1-1; 7 nucleotides agree with TRBD1. V lost 4 bases, J lost 0 bases, and 5 bases stayed unmatched. Per germline, CDR1 MNHEY and CDR2 SVGAGI. There are 15 residues in the CDR3. CDR3 region: CASSWGQPMNTEAFF. DNA of the CDR3: TGTGCCAGCAGTTGGGGACAGCCCATGAACACTGAAGCTTTCTTT.

In this sample, this clonotype turned up a few times. CDR3 in DNA: TGCGCCAGCAGCTACCGGGACAGGGTTCGGGATAATTCACCCCTCCACTTT. This sequence encodes CASSYRDRVRDNSPLHF. This chain joins TRBV5-1 and TRBJ1-6; TRBD1 matches at 9 bases. Per the germline V gene, CDR1 is SGHRS and CDR2 is YFSETQ. The CDR3 has 17 amino acids. J lost 5 bases, V lost 3 bases, and 9 bases had no gene match.

This chain joins TRBV12-3 or TRBV12-4 and TRBJ2-5; 9 nucleotides agree with TRBD1. Matching the DNA end better, TRBJ2-7 makes the J call doubtful. The CDR3 is made up of 15 amino acids. CDR3 amino acids: CASSVRTGEPYEQYF. CDR3 in DNA: TGTGCCAGCAGTGTCAGGACAGGGGAACCCTACGAGCAGTACTTC.

This clonotype was detected only a few times. The chain uses TRBV12-3 or TRBV12-4 and TRBJ2-1, with 9 bases identical to TRBD1. The CDR3 spans 14 residues. With 6 bases clipped from V and 8 bases from J, the junction kept 8 bases outside the gene matches. CDR3 DNA sequence: TGTGCCAGCAGGCCCGGGACAGGGTTGCATGAGCAGTTCTTC. This gives the protein CASRPGTGLHEQFF.

This clonotype came up a few times. This rearrangement joins TRBV5-1 to TRBJ2-7; the D gene is possibly TRBD1 (6 bases). V lost 6 bases, J lost 4 bases, and 11 bases lay in between. Per the germline V gene, CDR1 is SGHRS and CDR2 is YFSETQ. CDR3 length: 12 residues. The CDR3 sequence: CASNARGYEQYF. CDR3 sequence (DNA): TGCGCCAGCAACGCCAGGGGTTACGAGCAGTACTTC.

This CDR3 reads CSVEGTANYGYTF. The CDR3 DNA follows: TGCAGCGTTGAAGGGACAGCTAACTATGGCTACACCTTC. This chain joins TRBV29-1 and TRBJ1-2, with a tentative D call TRBD1 (6 bases). CDR1 is SQVTM and CDR2 is ANQGSEA in the germline V gene. Trimming left V 1 base short and J 0 bases short, with 6 bases between. The CDR3 has 13 residues.

The chain has TRBV7-6 and TRBJ2-3; 10 bases are shared with TRBD1. The CDR3 totals 17 residues. The germline gives CDR1 SGHVS, CDR2 FNYEAQ. V shed 3 bases, J shed 0 bases, and the junction held 6 bases outside the gene matches. CDR3 sequence: CASSFLWTGGSTDTQYF. CDR3 bases: TGTGCCAGCAGCTTCCTTTGGACAGGGGGGAGCACAGATACGCAGTATTTT.

This clonotype was picked up a small number of times. The CDR3 region is CSASPLAGETYEQYF. The CDR3 DNA reads TGCAGTGCTAGTCCCCTAGCGGGAGAAACCTACGAGCAGTACTTC. This sequence joins TRBV20-1 and TRBJ2-7, with 10 bases fitting TRBD2. The CDR3 is 15 amino acids. Trimming cost V 3 bases and J 2 bases; bases outside gene matches: 7. CDR1 is DFQATT and CDR2 is SNEGSKA in the germline V gene (reference sequence).

This clonotype was observed a handful of times. CDR3 in amino acids: CASSVLTSGGRDTQYF. The CDR3 bases are TGTGCCAGCAGCGTACTGACTAGCGGGGGGCGAGATACGCAGTATTTT. The chain uses TRBV9 and TRBJ2-3; 13 nucleotides align to TRBD2. From germline, CDR1 is SGDLS and CDR2 YYNGEE. The CDR3 consists of 16 residues. The trim removed 1 base at V and 5 bases at J, leaving 4 bases unmatched.

This clonotype was counted only a few times. The gene calls are TRBV7-2 and TRBJ2-5; 14 bases match TRBD2. Germline CDR1 reads SGHTA; CDR2 reads FQGNSA. Trimming took 5 bases from V and 3 from J; bases not matched to a gene: 2. This CDR3 region has 15 residues. The CDR3 sequence: CASSPGLAGEETQYF. CDR3 in DNA: TGTGCCAGCAGCCCGGGACTAGCGGGAGAAGAGACCCAGTACTTC.

This clonotype came up once. V is TRBV4-1 and J is TRBJ2-2; no definite D call. This CDR3 is built from 14 residues. V shed 0 bases and J shed 5 bases, with 7 bases lying between them. In germline, CDR1 is MGHRA, CDR2 YSYEKL. Here the CDR3 reads CASSQEGWTGELFF. CDR3 bases: TGCGCCAGCAGCCAAGAAGGTTGGACCGGGGAGCTGTTTTTT.

The genes are TRBV29-1 and TRBJ1-5; tentative D call: TRBD1 (6 bases). The CDR3 has 14 amino acids. The germline V gene has CDR1 SQVTM and CDR2 ANQGSEA. The V end lost 7 bases, the J end lost 3 bases, and 16 bases lay between the germline ends. CDR3 DNA sequence: TGCAGCGCCCGGACCACAGGGAACAATCAGCCCCAGCATTTT. Amino acid sequence: CSARTTGNNQPQHF.

As regards this clonotype: The junction shows a germline mismatch at one end, possibly a read error. The rearrangement uses TRBV28 and TRBJ2-4; 9 nucleotides match TRBD1. The CDR3 runs 15 residues. Germline loops: CDR1 MDHEN, CDR2 SYDVKM. The CDR3 nucleotides read TGTGTCAGCAGTCTATCCGGGACAGGGACGGTCATTCAGTACTTC. Protein product: CVSSLSGTGTVIQYF.

The chain recombines TRBV20-1 with TRBJ1-6, with D possibly TRBD1 on 5 matching bases. This CDR3 comprises 13 residues. With 3 bases removed from V and 3 bases from J, the gap between germline ends came to 6 bases. Germline V gene lookup returns CDR1 DFQATT and CDR2 SNEGSKA (reference sequence). CDR3 nucleotides: TGCAGTGCTAGCCAGGGCTATAATTCACCCCTCCACTTT. This translates into CSASQGYNSPLHF.

This clonotype was detected only a few times. This rearrangement joins TRBV6-5 to TRBJ2-5, with D maybe TRBD2 (5 bases). Germline V gene lookup returns CDR1 MNHEY and CDR2 SVGAGI. V lost 6 bases and J 0 bases, leaving 17 bases between the germline ends. The CDR3 length is 16 residues. CDR3 amino acids: CASSRPGILYQETQYF. The DNA of the CDR3 is TGTGCCAGCAGCCGCCCCGGGATTTTGTACCAAGAGACCCAGTACTTC.

The chain has TRBV6-5 and TRBJ2-7; D is ambiguous. Germline V gene data show CDR1 as MNHEY and CDR2 as SVGAGI. CDR3 size: 15 residues. V dropped 5 bases and J dropped 7 bases, with 21 bases sitting between them. In DNA form, the CDR3 reads TGTGCCAGCAGTCGCGAAAAAGGGTTCAGTGGTGAGCAGTACTTC. Its protein product is CASSREKGFSGEQYF.

As DNA, the CDR3 is TGCAGCGTTGGAAATATAACAGGGGGGAAGACCCAGTACTTC. Protein sequence: CSVGNITGGKTQYF. The rearrangement joins TRBV29-1 to TRBJ2-5; 8 positions match TRBD1. There are 14 residues in the CDR3. The V gene end was trimmed by 4 bases and the J gene end by 6 bases; junction bases not matched to a gene: 10. The germline CDR1 and CDR2 sequences are SQVTM and ANQGSEA.

In this sample, this clonotype turned up a few times. V usage is TRBV20-1 and J usage is TRBJ2-3; 10 bases fit TRBD2. Trimming removed 0 bases from V and 4 bases from J; junction bases left unmatched: 4. The CDR3 consists of 15 residues. CDR1 is DFQATT and CDR2 is SNEGSKA in the germline V gene (reference sequence). This CDR3 is CSARDLAGVADTQYF. The CDR3 DNA reads TGCAGTGCTAGAGATCTAGCGGGAGTGGCAGATACGCAGTATTTT.

The chain has TRBV28 and TRBJ2-1; D is perhaps TRBD1 or TRBD2 (7 bases each). CDR1 and CDR2 (germline): MDHEN, SYDVKM. CDR3 length: 14 amino acids. V was trimmed by 5 bases and J by 5 bases, leaving 13 bases between them. DNA for the CDR3: TGTGCCAGCAGTGAACAGGGGAGGGACAATGAGCAGTTCTTC. Protein: CASSEQGRDNEQFF.

V gene TRBV9 combines with J gene TRBJ2-7; 11 positions match TRBD2. The CDR3 extends over 16 amino acids. Losses at the gene ends were 3 bases for V and 0 bases for J; bases not matched to a gene: 5. Germline V gene lookup returns CDR1 SGDLS and CDR2 YYNGEE. DNA for the CDR3: TGTGCCAGCAGCGCCAAACTAGCGGGGGCCTCCTACGAGCAGTACTTC. Its translation: CASSAKLAGASYEQYF. The whole variable domain, remainder taken from reference TRBV9 and TRBJ2-7, is DSGVTQTPKHLITATGQRVTLRCSPRSGDLSVYWYQQSLDQGLQFLIQYYNGEERAKGNILERFSAQQFPDLHSELNLSSLELGDSALYFCASSAKLAGASYEQYFGPGTRLTVT.

CDR3 DNA: TGTGCCAGCAGCCAGGGACTAGCGTCCTACAATGAGCAGTTCTTC. Its protein product is CASSQGLASYNEQFF. The V call is TRBV5-5, the J call TRBJ2-1; TRBD2 aligns across 10 bases. This CDR3 has 15 amino acids. V gave up 4 bases and J gave up 1 base; unmatched junction bases: 2. Germline V lookup: CDR1 SGHKS, CDR2 YYEKEE (reference sequence).

The rearrangement uses TRBV5-5 and TRBJ2-1; 11 bases align to TRBD2. From germline, CDR1 is SGHKS and CDR2 YYEKEE (reference sequence). Germline trimming cut 3 bases from V and 3 bases from J; bases unmatched to any gene: 2. CDR3 length equals 15 residues. The CDR3 here is CASSWGLADYNEQFF. CDR3 bases: TGTGCCAGCAGCTGGGGACTAGCGGACTACAATGAGCAGTTCTTC.

Notes on this clonotype: Mismatch with germline at one junction end may stem from a read error. The chain employs TRBV5-1 and TRBJ2-1, with TRBD2 matching 11 bases. This CDR3 region has 15 residues. Germline CDR1 SGHRS, CDR2 YFSETQ. The CDR3 loop is CASSVAGGLYNEQFF. CDR3 DNA: TGCGCCAGCAGCGTAGCGGGAGGGCTTTACAATGAACAGTTCTTC.

The chain recombines TRBV6-5 with TRBJ2-5; 9 bases line up with TRBD1. Trimming at V came to 0 bases and at J to 6 bases, leaving 14 bases not matched to a gene. The CDR3 consists of 18 residues. Per germline, CDR1 MNHEY and CDR2 SVGAGI. In DNA, the CDR3 is TGTGCCAGCAGTTACTCGATTCCTAAAACAGGGGGCCTGAAGACCCAGTACTTC. As protein: CASSYSIPKTGGLKTQYF.

The chain links TRBV3-1 to TRBJ1-1, with D maybe TRBD1 (5 bases). CDR1 is LGHDT, CDR2 YNNKEL, per germline (reference sequence). V dropped 2 bases and J dropped 7 bases, with 8 bases sitting between them. The CDR3 contains 12 residues. CDR3 residues: CASSQRQGEAFF. Here the CDR3 DNA reads TGTGCCAGCAGCCAACGGCAGGGTGAAGCTTTCTTT.

This clonotype was counted a few times. This chain links TRBV10-3 with TRBJ2-1, with 11 positions matching TRBD1. Germline trimming cut 0 bases from V and 3 bases from J; bases unmatched to any gene: 7. The CDR3 covers 18 residues. CDR1 is ENHRY and CDR2 is SYGVKD in the germline V gene. The CDR3 DNA is TGTGCCATCAGTGAGTCTTTAACCGGGACAGGGGGCTACAATGAGCAGTTCTTC. It translates to CAISESLTGTGGYNEQFF.

The chain uses TRBV28 and TRBJ2-5; possible D gene TRBD1, 7 bases. Germline CDR1 MDHEN, CDR2 SYDVKM. V lost 5 bases to trimming and J lost 5 bases, with 18 bases between them. The CDR3 is 15 residues long. CDR3 sequence (DNA): TGTGCCAGCAGTCCGGGGGACAGCGCGGTGGAGACCCAGTACTTC. Protein: CASSPGDSAVETQYF.